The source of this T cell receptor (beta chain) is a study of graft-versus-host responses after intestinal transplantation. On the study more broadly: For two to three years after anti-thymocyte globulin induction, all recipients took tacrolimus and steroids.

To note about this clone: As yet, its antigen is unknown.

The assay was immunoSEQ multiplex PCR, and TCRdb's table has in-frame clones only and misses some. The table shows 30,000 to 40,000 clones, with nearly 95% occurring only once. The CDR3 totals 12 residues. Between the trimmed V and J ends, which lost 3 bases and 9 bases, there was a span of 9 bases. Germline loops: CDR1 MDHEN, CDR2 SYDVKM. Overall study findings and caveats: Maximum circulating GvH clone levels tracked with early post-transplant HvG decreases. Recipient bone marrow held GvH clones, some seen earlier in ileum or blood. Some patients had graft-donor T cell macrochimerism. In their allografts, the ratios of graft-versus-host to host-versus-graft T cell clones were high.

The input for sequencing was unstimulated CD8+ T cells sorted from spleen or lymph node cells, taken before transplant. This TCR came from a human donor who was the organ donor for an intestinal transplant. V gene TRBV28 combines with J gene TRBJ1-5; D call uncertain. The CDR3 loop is CASSFRDMPQHF. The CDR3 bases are TGTGCCAGCAGTTTTAGGGATATGCCCCAGCATTTT.